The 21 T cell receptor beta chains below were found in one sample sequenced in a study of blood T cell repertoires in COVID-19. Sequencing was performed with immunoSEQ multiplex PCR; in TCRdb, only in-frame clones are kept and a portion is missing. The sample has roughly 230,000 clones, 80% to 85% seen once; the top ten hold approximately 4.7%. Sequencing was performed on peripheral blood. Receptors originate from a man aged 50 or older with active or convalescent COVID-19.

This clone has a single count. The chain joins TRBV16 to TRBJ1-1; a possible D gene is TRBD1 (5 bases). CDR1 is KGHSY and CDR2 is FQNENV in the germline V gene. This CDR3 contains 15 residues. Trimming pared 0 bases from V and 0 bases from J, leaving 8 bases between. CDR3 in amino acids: CASSQSRGVNTEAFF. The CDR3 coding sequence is TGTGCCAGCAGCCAATCGCGGGGGGTGAACACTGAAGCTTTCTTT.

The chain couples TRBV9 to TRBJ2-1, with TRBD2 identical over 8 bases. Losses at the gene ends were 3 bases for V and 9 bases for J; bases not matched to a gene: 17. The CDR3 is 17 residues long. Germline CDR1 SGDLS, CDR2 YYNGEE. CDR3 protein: CASSGPSGTHREGEQFF. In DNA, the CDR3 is TGTGCCAGCAGCGGACCTTCTGGGACGCACCGGGAGGGTGAGCAGTTCTTC.

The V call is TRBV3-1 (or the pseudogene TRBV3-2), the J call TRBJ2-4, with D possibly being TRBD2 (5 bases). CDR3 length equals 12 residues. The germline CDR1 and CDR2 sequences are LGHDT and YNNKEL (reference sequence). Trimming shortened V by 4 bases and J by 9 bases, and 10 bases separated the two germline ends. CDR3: CASSPGEGIQYF. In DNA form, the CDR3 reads TGTGCCAGCAGCCCCGGCGAGGGCATTCAGTACTTC.

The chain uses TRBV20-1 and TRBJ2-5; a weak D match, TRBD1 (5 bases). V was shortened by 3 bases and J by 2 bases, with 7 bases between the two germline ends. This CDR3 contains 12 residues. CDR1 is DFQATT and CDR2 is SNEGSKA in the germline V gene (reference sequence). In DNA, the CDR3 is TGCAGTGCTAGTACAGGTCAAGAGACCCAGTACTTC. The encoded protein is CSASTGQETQYF.

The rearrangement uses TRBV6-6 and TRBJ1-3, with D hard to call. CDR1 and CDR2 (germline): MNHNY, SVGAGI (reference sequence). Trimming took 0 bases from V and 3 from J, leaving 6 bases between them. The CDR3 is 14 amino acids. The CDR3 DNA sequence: TGTGCCAGCAGTTACTCAGAGGGTGGAAACACCATATATTTT. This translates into CASSYSEGGNTIYF.

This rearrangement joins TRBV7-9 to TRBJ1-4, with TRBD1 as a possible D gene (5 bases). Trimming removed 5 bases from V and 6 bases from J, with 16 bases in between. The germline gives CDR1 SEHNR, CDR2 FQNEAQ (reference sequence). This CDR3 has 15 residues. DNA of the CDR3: TGTGCCAGCAGCCCTCAGGGAAGCGGGGATGAAAAACTGTTTTTT. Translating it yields CASSPQGSGDEKLFF.

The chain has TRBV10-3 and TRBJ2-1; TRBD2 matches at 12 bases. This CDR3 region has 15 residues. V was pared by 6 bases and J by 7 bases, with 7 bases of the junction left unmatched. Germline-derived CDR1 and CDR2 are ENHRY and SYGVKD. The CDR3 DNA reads TGTGCCATCAGAATACTAGCGGGGGGAAGGAATGAGCAGTTCTTC. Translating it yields CAIRILAGGRNEQFF.

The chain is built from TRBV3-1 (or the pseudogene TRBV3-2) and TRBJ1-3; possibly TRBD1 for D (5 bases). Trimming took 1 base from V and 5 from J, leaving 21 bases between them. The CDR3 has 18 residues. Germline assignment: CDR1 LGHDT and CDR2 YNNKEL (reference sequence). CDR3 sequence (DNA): TGTGCCAGCAGCCAAGGACTTGCAAGGGGTTCGGTACGAAACACCATATATTTT. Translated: CASSQGLARGSVRNTIYF.

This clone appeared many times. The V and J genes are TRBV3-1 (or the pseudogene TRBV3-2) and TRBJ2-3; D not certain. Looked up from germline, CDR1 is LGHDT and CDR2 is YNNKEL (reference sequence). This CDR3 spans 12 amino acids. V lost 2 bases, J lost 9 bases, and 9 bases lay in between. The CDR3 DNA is TGTGCCAGCAGCCAACGGTCCTTAACGCAGTATTTT. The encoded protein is CASSQRSLTQYF.

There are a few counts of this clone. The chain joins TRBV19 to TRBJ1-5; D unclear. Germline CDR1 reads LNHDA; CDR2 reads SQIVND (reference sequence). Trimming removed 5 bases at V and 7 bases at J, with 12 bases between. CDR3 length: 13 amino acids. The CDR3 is CASSPHSIQPQHF. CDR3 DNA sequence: TGTGCCAGTAGTCCCCACAGCATCCAGCCCCAGCATTTT. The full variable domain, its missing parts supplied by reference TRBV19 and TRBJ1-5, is DGGITQSPKYLFRKEGQNVTLSCEQNLNHDAMYWYRQDPGQGLRLIYYSQIVNDFQKGDIAEGYSVSREKKESFPLTVTSAQKNPTAFYLCASSPHSIQPQHFGDGTRLSIL.

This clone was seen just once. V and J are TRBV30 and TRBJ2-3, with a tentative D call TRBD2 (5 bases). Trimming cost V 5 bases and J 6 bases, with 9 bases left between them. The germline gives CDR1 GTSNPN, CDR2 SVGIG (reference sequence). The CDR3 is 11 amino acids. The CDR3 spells CAWVTGDTQYF. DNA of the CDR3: TGTGCCTGGGTTACGGGGGATACGCAGTATTTT.

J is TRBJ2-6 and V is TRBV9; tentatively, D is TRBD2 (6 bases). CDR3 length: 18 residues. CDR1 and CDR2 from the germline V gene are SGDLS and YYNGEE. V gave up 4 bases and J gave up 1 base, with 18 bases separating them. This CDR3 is CASSFKGGSSSGANVLTF. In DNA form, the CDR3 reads TGTGCCAGCAGCTTCAAGGGAGGAAGTTCTTCTGGGGCCAACGTCCTGACTTTC.

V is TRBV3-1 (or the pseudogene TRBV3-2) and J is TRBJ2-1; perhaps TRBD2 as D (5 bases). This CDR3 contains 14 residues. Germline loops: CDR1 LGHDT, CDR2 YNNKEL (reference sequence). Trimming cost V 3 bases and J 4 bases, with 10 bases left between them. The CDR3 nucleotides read TGTGCCAGCAGCCAGCAGACTATTTACAATGAGCAGTTCTTC. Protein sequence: CASSQQTIYNEQFF.

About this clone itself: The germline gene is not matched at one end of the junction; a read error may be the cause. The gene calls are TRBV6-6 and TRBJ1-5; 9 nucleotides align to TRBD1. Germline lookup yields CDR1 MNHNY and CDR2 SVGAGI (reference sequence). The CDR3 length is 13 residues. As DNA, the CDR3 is TGTACCAGCGGACAGGGGTCAGGTCAGCCCCAGCATTTT. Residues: CTSGQGSGQPQHF.

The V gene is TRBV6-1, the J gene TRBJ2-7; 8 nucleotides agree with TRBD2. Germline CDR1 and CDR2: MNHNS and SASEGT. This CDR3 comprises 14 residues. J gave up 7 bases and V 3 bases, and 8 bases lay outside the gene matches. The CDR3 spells CASSETGGAGEQYF. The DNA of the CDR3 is TGTGCCAGCAGTGAGACGGGGGGGGCCGGTGAGCAGTACTTC.

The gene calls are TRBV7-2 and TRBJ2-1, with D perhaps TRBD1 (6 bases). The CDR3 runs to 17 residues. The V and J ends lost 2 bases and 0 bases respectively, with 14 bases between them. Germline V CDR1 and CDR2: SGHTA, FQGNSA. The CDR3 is CASSLTWDTGSYNEQFF. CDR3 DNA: TGTGCCAGCAGCTTAACCTGGGACACAGGCTCCTACAATGAGCAGTTCTTC.

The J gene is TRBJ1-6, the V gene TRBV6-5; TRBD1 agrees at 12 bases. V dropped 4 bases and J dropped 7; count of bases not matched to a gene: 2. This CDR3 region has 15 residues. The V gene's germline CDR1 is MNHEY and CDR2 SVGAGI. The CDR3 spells CASSWGQGANSPLHF. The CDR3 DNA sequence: TGTGCCAGCAGTTGGGGACAGGGGGCCAATTCACCCCTCCACTTT.

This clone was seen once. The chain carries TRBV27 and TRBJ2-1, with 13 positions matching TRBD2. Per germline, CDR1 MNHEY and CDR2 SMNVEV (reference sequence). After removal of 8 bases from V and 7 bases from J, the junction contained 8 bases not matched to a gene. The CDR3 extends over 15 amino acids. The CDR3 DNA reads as TGTGCCAGCGCCCGACTAGCGGGGGGTTTTAATGAGCAGTTCTTC. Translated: CASARLAGGFNEQFF.

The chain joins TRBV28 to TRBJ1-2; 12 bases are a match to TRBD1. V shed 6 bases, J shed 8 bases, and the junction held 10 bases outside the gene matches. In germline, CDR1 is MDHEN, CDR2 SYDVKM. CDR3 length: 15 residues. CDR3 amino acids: CASRPPGQGAGGYTF. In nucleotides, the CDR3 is TGTGCCAGCAGGCCTCCGGGACAGGGGGCTGGAGGCTACACCTTC.

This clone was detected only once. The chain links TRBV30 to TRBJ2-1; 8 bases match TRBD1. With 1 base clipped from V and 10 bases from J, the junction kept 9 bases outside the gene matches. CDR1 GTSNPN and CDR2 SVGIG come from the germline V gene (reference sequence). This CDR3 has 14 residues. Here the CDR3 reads CAWSEGQGSREQFF. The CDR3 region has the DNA TGTGCCTGGAGTGAAGGACAGGGTAGTAGGGAGCAGTTCTTC.

The CDR3 DNA follows: TGTGCCAGCAGCCGTCGGTCCGTAGGGAGGCCCAATCAGCCCCAGCATTTT. Amino acids: CASSRRSVGRPNQPQHF. The genes are TRBV7-8 and TRBJ1-5; D ambiguous. V lost 5 bases, J lost 3 bases, and 20 bases lay in between. CDR1 and CDR2 (germline): SGHVS, FQNEAQ. This CDR3 is built from 17 residues.